Below are 23 T cell receptor beta chains sequenced from a single sample in a study of shared clonotypes between healthy human individuals. Assay used: immunoSEQ multiplex PCR; TCRdb lists only in-frame clones, some missing. Here the sample spans some 790,000 clones, around 70% being singletons. Specimen: memory CD4+ T cells sorted from blood. The sample's subset: CD45RA-negative fraction. Receptors were obtained from a woman under 40 in good health.

The sample holds many counts of this clone. This chain connects TRBV5-8 to TRBJ2-2; the match to TRBD1 covers 9 bases. V shed 4 bases, J shed 8 bases, and the junction held 6 bases outside the gene matches. Per the germline V gene, CDR1 is SGHTS and CDR2 is YDEGEE. The CDR3 runs 14 residues. CDR3 DNA sequence: TGTGCCAGCAGCACCGGACAGGGGATAGGGGAGCTGTTTTTT. It codes for CASSTGQGIGELFF.

The V and J genes are TRBV5-1 and TRBJ2-1, with 12 bases fitting TRBD2. Looked up from germline, CDR1 is SGHRS and CDR2 is YFSETQ. The V gene end was trimmed by 0 bases and the J gene end by 7 bases; junction bases not matched to a gene: 11. The CDR3 sequence is 18 residues long. The CDR3 sequence: CASSLAGTSGLLGNEQFF. Here the CDR3 DNA reads TGCGCCAGCAGCTTGGCCGGGACTAGCGGGCTCTTGGGGAATGAGCAGTTCTTC.

This clone was seen once. This sample includes further DNA sequences coding for the same CDR3. The rearrangement joins TRBV15 to TRBJ2-1, with D uncertain. This CDR3 has 14 amino acids. In germline, CDR1 is LNHNV, CDR2 YYDKDF (reference sequence). Trimming removed 0 bases from V and 7 bases from J, with 10 bases in between. For the CDR3, the DNA is TGTGCCACCAGCAGAGATTTCTCTGGGAATGAGCAGTTCTTC. Its translation: CATSRDFSGNEQFF.

Points on this clone: Distinct nucleotide sequences in the sample also encode this CDR3. The chain couples TRBV28 to TRBJ2-7; 8 nucleotides match TRBD1. V was clipped by 5 bases and J by 1 base; unmatched bases: 7. From germline, CDR1 is MDHEN and CDR2 SYDVKM. CDR3 length equals 15 residues. In DNA form, the CDR3 reads TGTGCCAGCAGTCTAAGTACAGGGGGGTCCTACGAGCAGTACTTC. It translates to CASSLSTGGSYEQYF.

A remark on this clone: Other nucleotide sequences in the sample specify the same CDR3. The DNA for the CDR3 is TGTGCCAGCTCACCACGACAGGGGACCGGGGAGCTGTTTTTT. Translation: CASSPRQGTGELFF. This chain joins TRBV18 and TRBJ2-2; TRBD1 matches at 8 bases. Germline lookup yields CDR1 KGHSH and CDR2 LQKENI. This CDR3 has 14 residues. Trimming cost V 1 base and J 5 bases; bases outside gene matches: 0.

This clone was recorded many times. The J gene is TRBJ2-4, the V gene TRBV14, with a possible D match to TRBD1 (6 bases). V was clipped by 3 bases and J by 5 bases, with 14 bases between them. The CDR3 length is 15 residues. Germline V lookup: CDR1 SGHDN, CDR2 FVKESK. The CDR3 loop is CASSQRLQGENIQYF. The CDR3 DNA reads TGTGCCAGCAGCCAGAGGTTACAGGGTGAAAACATTCAGTACTTC.

V usage is TRBV5-1 and J usage is TRBJ1-1; D is possibly TRBD1 (5 bases). Germline V gene lookup returns CDR1 SGHRS and CDR2 YFSETQ. Trimming pared 0 bases from V and 5 bases from J, leaving 14 bases between. CDR3 length: 15 residues. The CDR3 is CASSLALGQGTEAFF. CDR3 coding DNA: TGCGCCAGCAGCTTGGCCCTGGGGCAAGGAACTGAAGCTTTCTTT.

The chain combines TRBV7-9 with TRBJ1-2; unclear D gene. The V gene lost 7 bases and the J gene lost 6 bases, with 12 bases spanning the gap. The germline V gene encodes CDR1 SEHNR and CDR2 FQNEAQ (reference sequence). The CDR3 loop spans 12 amino acids. The CDR3 loop reads CASNYLLHGYTF. The CDR3 bases are TGTGCCAGCAATTACTTGCTCCATGGCTACACCTTC.

This clone was found a few times. The V and J genes are TRBV28 and TRBJ1-3; D not certain. Germline assignment: CDR1 MDHEN and CDR2 SYDVKM. Trimming took off 4 bases at V and 2 bases at J, with 12 bases between the two ends. The CDR3 is 15 residues long. The CDR3 coding sequence is TGTGCCAGCAGTTCGGCCCGGAAGACTGGAAACACCATATATTTT. The encoded protein is CASSSARKTGNTIYF. The whole variable domain, filled in from reference TRBV28 and TRBJ1-3, reads DVKVTQSSRYLVKRTGEKVFLECVQDMDHENMFWYRQDPGLGLRLIYFSYDVKMKEKGDIPEGYSVSREKKERFSLILESASTNQTSMYLCASSSARKTGNTIYFGEGSWLTVV.

This clone was seen a handful of times. Other nucleotide sequences from this sample produce the same CDR3. V gene TRBV30 combines with J gene TRBJ1-3, with D unclear. The ends were cut back, 4 bases at V and 0 bases at J, with 10 bases in the middle. The CDR3 is 14 amino acids. CDR1 and CDR2 (germline): GTSNPN, SVGIG (reference sequence). CDR3 residues: CAWTRGSSGNTIYF. DNA for the CDR3: TGTGCCTGGACGCGGGGATCCTCTGGAAACACCATATATTTT.

The chain links TRBV28 to TRBJ2-3; 9 nucleotides line up with TRBD1. The junction had 4 bases not matched to a gene; V was cut back by 6 bases and J by 6 bases. There are 13 residues in the CDR3. The germline gives CDR1 MDHEN, CDR2 SYDVKM. The CDR3 DNA reads TGTGCCAGCAGAACGGGACAGGGCGATACGCAGTATTTT. Residues: CASRTGQGDTQYF.

The chain combines TRBV5-1 with TRBJ2-3; D uncertain. This CDR3 is 15 amino acids long. Germline lookup yields CDR1 SGHRS and CDR2 YFSETQ. The ends were cut back, 0 bases at V and 2 bases at J, with 10 bases in the middle. CDR3: CASSLDFESTDTQYF. DNA of the CDR3: TGCGCCAGCAGCTTGGATTTTGAGTCCACAGATACGCAGTATTTT.

This chain connects TRBV4-1 to TRBJ2-7; D gene unclear. V lost 5 bases and J 0 bases, leaving 8 bases between the germline ends. Germline assignment: CDR1 MGHRA and CDR2 YSYEKL. The CDR3 sequence is 13 residues long. CDR3 sequence reads: CASSSHPSYEQYF. CDR3 sequence (DNA): TGCGCCAGCAGCTCGCACCCCTCCTACGAGCAGTACTTC.

The chain is built from TRBV28 and TRBJ2-7; D gene uncertain. V was trimmed by 5 bases and J by 0 bases, leaving 14 bases between them. The CDR3 runs to 15 residues. Germline V CDR1 and CDR2: MDHEN, SYDVKM. This CDR3 reads CASSRPSANSYEQYF. The DNA of the CDR3 is TGTGCCAGCAGTCGACCTAGTGCGAACTCCTACGAGCAGTACTTC.

The chain joins TRBV7-2 to TRBJ2-5; 7 positions match TRBD2. The CDR3 totals 14 residues. Germline V gene lookup returns CDR1 SGHTA and CDR2 FQGNSA. Germline trimming cut 5 bases from V and 2 bases from J; bases unmatched to any gene: 5. CDR3 region: CASSRSSGQETQYF. The CDR3 DNA reads TGTGCCAGCAGCCGGTCTAGCGGACAAGAGACCCAGTACTTC.

This clone was counted a few times. The chain links TRBV27 to TRBJ2-7; TRBD2 is a possible D gene (6 bases). The CDR3 has 15 amino acids. Trimming took off 5 bases at V and 5 bases at J, with 19 bases between the two ends. The germline gives CDR1 MNHEY, CDR2 SMNVEV (reference sequence). CDR3 sequence: CASSDPPGSSDEQYF. Here the CDR3 DNA reads TGTGCCAGCAGTGACCCCCCCGGGAGTTCCGACGAGCAGTACTTC.

This clone has a handful of counts. The genes are TRBV7-3 and TRBJ2-1; D ambiguous. This CDR3 region has 15 residues. Trimming stripped 4 bases from V and 0 bases from J, with 10 bases between. From germline, CDR1 is SGHTA and CDR2 FQGTGA. CDR3 in amino acids: CASSSVTSSYNEQFF. CDR3 nucleotide sequence: TGTGCCAGCAGCTCGGTCACCAGCTCCTACAATGAGCAGTTCTTC.

This rearrangement joins TRBV13 to TRBJ1-1; D ambiguous. CDR1 and CDR2 from the germline V gene are PRHDT and FYEKMQ (reference sequence). Trimming left V 4 bases short and J 2 bases short, with 8 bases between. CDR3 length: 13 amino acids. CDR3 in amino acids: CASSSWINTEAFF. Written as DNA, the CDR3 is TGTGCCAGCAGCTCTTGGATCAACACTGAAGCTTTCTTT.

V gene TRBV11-2 combines with J gene TRBJ2-5; 10 nucleotides align to TRBD1. The CDR3 loop spans 15 amino acids. Germline V gene sequence: CDR1 SGHAT, CDR2 FQNNGV. With V trimmed by 0 bases and J by 3 bases, 1 base remained unmatched. DNA for the CDR3: TGTGCCAGCAGCTTAGAAGGACAGGGGGAAGAGACCCAGTACTTC. It yields the protein CASSLEGQGEETQYF.

The chain links TRBV5-1 to TRBJ2-1; D possibly uses TRBD1 or TRBD2 (5 bases each). This CDR3 has 17 amino acids. V lost 0 bases and J lost 5, with 18 bases in between. Germline V CDR1 and CDR2: SGHRS, YFSETQ. The CDR3 loop is CASSLGGGSGSHNEQFF. The DNA of the CDR3 is TGCGCCAGCAGCTTGGGGGGCGGAAGCGGCTCTCACAATGAGCAGTTCTTC.

The chain is built from TRBV21-1 and TRBJ1-2. TRBV21-1 is reported as a pseudogene. The CDR3 loop spans 14 amino acids. CDR3 sequence (DNA): TGTGCCAGCAGGCGCAACATAGCCTCCTATGGCTACACCTTC. It yields the protein CASRRNIASYGYTF.

The rearrangement uses TRBV18 and TRBJ2-3, with D perhaps given as TRBD1 or TRBD2 (6 bases each). V was shortened by 3 bases and J by 6 bases, with 16 bases between the two germline ends. CDR3 size: 15 residues. The germline gives CDR1 KGHSH, CDR2 LQKENI. Here the CDR3 DNA reads TGTGCCAGCTCACCGGCGGGACAAGTAACCGATACGCAGTATTTT. This translates into CASSPAGQVTDTQYF.

The V call is TRBV7-8, the J call TRBJ2-2; the D gene could be TRBD1 or TRBD2 (5 bases each). The CDR3 has 15 amino acids. Germline CDR1 reads SGHVS; CDR2 reads FQNEAQ. The V end lost 3 bases, the J end lost 1 base, and 9 bases lay between the germline ends. CDR3 bases: TGTGCCAGCAGCTTCACGGGGCTGAACACCGGGGAGCTGTTTTTT. It specifies CASSFTGLNTGELFF.